The sequence of this T cell receptor (beta chain) was determined in a study of CD8+ T cells in alopecia areata. Overall study: Once tofacitinib had been taken for 6 to 18 months, 6 months off drug followed. Study-level results: Given one nonresponder, whether baseline CD8+ expansion relates to response remains uncertain. Scalp and blood samples kept many expanded lesional clones throughout tofacitinib.

About this clone itself: Its target is not known.

cDNA prepared by RNA extraction and subsequent reverse transcription served as the template for sequencing. Some clones are missing from TCRdb's copy, which holds only in-frame ones; the method was immunoSEQ multiplex PCR. This sample has roughly 140,000 clones, with roughly 80% found just once. The treatment here: oral pan-JAK inhibitor, 5-10 mg twice daily. Trimming pared 3 bases from V and 5 bases from J, leaving 10 bases between. Germline V gives CDR1 SGHDN, CDR2 FVKESK. CDR3 length equals 13 residues. The V gene is TRBV14, the J gene TRBJ1-1; D unclear. The material sequenced was CD8+ T cells sorted from blood, taken at week 4, from a patient treated with tofacitinib. This receptor was identified in a human donor with alopecia areata. The CDR3 nucleotides read TGTGCCAGCAGCCAGTGGGGAAGGACTGAAGCTTTCTTT. Protein: CASSQWGRTEAFF.